The clone carrying this T cell receptor (beta chain) has a handful of counts. The antigen is not known. The entry originates in a study of shared clonotypes between healthy human individuals. Study outcomes and limitations: Represented diversity, genetic and exposure-history alike, was limited by few donors. Naive subsets generally exceeded memory subsets in estimated richness.

The length of the CDR3 is 13 residues. The trim removed 8 bases at V and 5 bases at J, leaving 10 bases unmatched. CDR1 is SGHDT, CDR2 YYEEEE, per germline. The authors ran the assay at deep level. Sequencing was performed with immunoSEQ multiplex PCR; in TCRdb, only in-frame clones are kept and a portion is missing. The data show about 1 million clones, with approximately 78% seen just once and 0.4% to 0.55% held by the top ten. Both subsets, CD45RA+ naive and CD45RA-negative memory, were split from the CD4+ cells. The receptor was isolated from a man younger than 35 in good health. Some clones in this sample may be carry-over from other donors' samples. The specimen sequenced was memory CD4+ T cells from PBMCs. Noted subset: CD45RA-negative fraction. The V gene is TRBV5-6, the J gene TRBJ2-7; 7 positions agree with TRBD1. The CDR3 bases are TGTGCCAGTCAGACGACAGGGCTACACGAGCAGTACTTC. Amino acid sequence: CASQTTGLHEQYF. Variable domain in full (rest from reference TRBV5-6 and TRBJ2-7): DAGVTQSPTHLIKTRGQQVTLRCSPKSGHDTVSWYQQALGQGPQFIFQYYEEEERQRGNFPDRFSGHQFPNYSSELNVNALLLGDSALYLCASQTTGLHEQYFGPGTRLTVT.